This TCR beta chain is drawn from a study of cytomegalovirus exposure and HLA in healthy donors (dated by TCRdb to about 2017). For context, the study as a whole: A later analysis indicated that the 130 or so validation repertoires were generated on the platform also employed for the approximately 700 repertoires of the first cohort. The study was designed to test whether signatures of past pathogen exposure could be identified by cataloging public T cell receptors. A separate validation cohort of roughly 120 different subjects was used in addition to the 666-subject first cohort. High-throughput TCR immunosequencing, statistical association of individual TCRs with disease status, and machine learning were combined to predict cytomegalovirus infection status.

The library was prepared using the immunoSEQ multiplex PCR assay. The source study handled its data this way. A statistical classification framework was built to diagnose cytomegalovirus status from the catalog of TCR beta chain sequences. TCRdb mirrors the immuneACCESS table, restricted to in-frame sequences. Some clones are absent from its copies; in checked studies, under half trace to an unresolved V gene, and the reason for the others is unknown. From that table come the V and J calls and clone size; the DNA was used to work out D and trimming. The sample yields some 90,000 clones; about 90% were counted once. The top ten clones comprise over 6% of the sample. Turning to this clone: This receptor's antigen is unknown. The record has no base qualities; no much larger clone is one base away.

The paper's findings and limits, for the study overall: The study gave a list of some 150 TCR beta chains associated with cytomegalovirus. In vitro tests confirmed that three of the cytomegalovirus-associated TCR beta chains recognize cytomegalovirus antigens. In both the original and validation cohorts, the classifier was reported to diagnose cytomegalovirus status with high specificity and sensitivity. A later analysis had no HLA typing for the validation cohort, so co-occurrence there was scored across all 120 repertoires. Most TCR sequences were seen in very few donors, while some public TCRs were found in many individuals. Of the cluster scores, 90% to 95% were above 0 in a later analysis, which found that TCRs clustered in the first cohort also tended to co-occur in the approximately 120 validation repertoires. It was suggested by the authors that the approach could potentially be generalized to other disease states and immunological phenotypes.

The donors were included in the validation cohort of some 120 subjects, a group kept apart from the roughly 730-subject first cohort. Trimming accounts for 4 bases at V and 5 bases at J, while the number of junction bases matched to no gene is 3. CDR1 and CDR2 (PRHDT, FYEKMQ) derive from the germline V gene (reference sequence). The CDR3 runs 15 amino acids, cysteine and phenylalanine included. Solely the CDR3 DNA is kept, with 45 bases framed from the first base. Material: PBMCs. This sequence was found in a man aged 18 to 29 in good health and CMV-seropositive. Recombination linked TRBV13 to TRBJ2-2, and 11 bases in between align with TRBD2. The DNA sequence is TGTGCCAGCAGCTACGGACTAGCGGGTACCGGGGAGCTGTTTTTT. Translation gives CASSYGLAGTGELFF.